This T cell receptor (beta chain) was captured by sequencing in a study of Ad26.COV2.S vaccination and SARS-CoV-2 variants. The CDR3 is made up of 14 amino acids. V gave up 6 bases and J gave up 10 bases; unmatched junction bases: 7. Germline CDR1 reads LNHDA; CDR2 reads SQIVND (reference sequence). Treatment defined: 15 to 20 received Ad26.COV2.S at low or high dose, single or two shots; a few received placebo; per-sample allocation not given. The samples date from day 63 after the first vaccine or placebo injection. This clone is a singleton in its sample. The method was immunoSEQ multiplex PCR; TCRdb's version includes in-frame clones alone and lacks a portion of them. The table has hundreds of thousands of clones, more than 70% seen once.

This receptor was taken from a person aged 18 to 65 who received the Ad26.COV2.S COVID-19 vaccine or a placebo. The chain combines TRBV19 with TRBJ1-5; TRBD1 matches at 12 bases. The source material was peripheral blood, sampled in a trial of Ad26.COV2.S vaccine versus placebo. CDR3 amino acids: CASSPGTGGLPQHF. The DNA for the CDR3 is TGTGCCAGTAGCCCCGGGACAGGGGGCCTACCCCAGCATTTT.